This T cell receptor (beta chain) was found in a study of cytomegalovirus exposure and HLA in healthy donors. Study observations and caveats: As immune exposure information, only CMV serostatus was available. In a later analysis, DRB1 alleles had the most associated TCRs; HLA-C alleles the fewest.

With respect to this clone: Its matching antigen is unknown.

The PCR used 60 Vbeta and 13 Jbeta primers. Assay used: immunoSEQ multiplex PCR; TCRdb lists only in-frame clones, some missing. This repertoire shows under 250,000 clones, around four fifths found once; its top ten account for roughly 0.66%. The length of the CDR3 is 15 residues. Germline V gene lookup returns CDR1 MGHRA and CDR2 YSYEKL. V lost 4 bases and J lost 7; bases outside the gene matches: 5. This receptor was obtained from a boy between 2 and 10 years old in good health and CMV-seronegative. The sequencing input was PBMCs. The chain combines TRBV4-1 with TRBJ2-2; 11 bases match TRBD1. Written as DNA, the CDR3 is TGCGCCAGCAGCCCTGGACAGGGGGCAGGCGGGGAGCTGTTTTTT. It is translated as CASSPGQGAGGELFF.